These 17 T cell receptor beta chains share one sample of origin, sequenced in a study of blood T cell repertoires in COVID-19. Measured with immunoSEQ multiplex PCR; TCRdb has only the in-frame clones, and not every one. The table has some 35,000 clones, roughly three quarters seen once. The sample was peripheral blood. The receptors originated from a man older than 75 with acute or convalescent COVID-19.

Only a few counts were recorded for this clone. The gene calls are TRBV7-3 and TRBJ2-7, with 9 positions matching TRBD1. J lost 4 bases, V lost 5 bases, and 12 bases had no gene match. Germline V gene sequence: CDR1 SGHTA, CDR2 FQGTGA. This CDR3 is built from 16 residues. The CDR3 nucleotides read TGTGCCAGCAGCCCGGGATCCGGGACAGGGTCTTACGAGCAGTACTTC. Translated, it gives CASSPGSGTGSYEQYF.

This chain links TRBV6-6 with TRBJ2-2; 9 nucleotides match TRBD2. In germline, CDR1 is MNHNY, CDR2 SVGAGI (reference sequence). The CDR3 has 13 residues. V trimming: 8 bases; J trimming: 4 bases; junction bases outside the gene matches: 2. The DNA for the CDR3 is TGTGCCAGCGGGACTAGCCGCACCGGGGAGCTGTTTTTT. Protein: CASGTSRTGELFF.

The chain links TRBV5-4 to TRBJ1-2; maybe TRBD1 (6 bases). The CDR3 has 14 residues. Looked up from germline, CDR1 is SGHNT and CDR2 is YYREEE (reference sequence). The V end was cut by 5 bases, the J end by 7 bases, with 18 bases between. The CDR3 DNA sequence: TGTGCCAGCAGTCGGGACCGGGGGGCTCTTGGCTACACCTTC. It is translated as CASSRDRGALGYTF.

This chain links TRBV18 with TRBJ2-5; TRBD1 agrees at 9 bases. The CDR3 is made up of 15 amino acids. The V gene's germline CDR1 is KGHSH and CDR2 LQKENI. J was trimmed by 0 bases and V by 7 bases; bases with no gene match: 6. CDR3 residues: CASLRTGAHQETQYF. The CDR3 region has the DNA TGTGCCAGCTTGCGGACAGGGGCCCACCAAGAGACCCAGTACTTC.

The chain carries TRBV7-9 and TRBJ1-3; 8 bases are a match to TRBD1. Germline-derived CDR1 and CDR2 are SEHNR and FQNEAQ (reference sequence). CDR3 length: 19 residues. V lost 4 bases, J lost 0 bases, and 14 bases stayed unmatched. This CDR3 is CASSSTTGDSPSSGNTIYF. The CDR3 DNA follows: TGTGCCAGCAGCTCAACGACAGGGGACTCGCCCAGCTCTGGAAACACCATATATTTT.

The genes are TRBV14 and TRBJ2-7; 7 nucleotides agree with TRBD1. The CDR3 totals 14 residues. Germline V gene lookup returns CDR1 SGHDN and CDR2 FVKESK. Trimming at V came to 3 bases and at J to 2 bases, leaving 4 bases not matched to a gene. Written as DNA, the CDR3 is TGTGCCAGCAGCCATCCGGGACAGCCCTACGAGCAGTACTTC. Amino acid sequence: CASSHPGQPYEQYF.

The chain combines TRBV7-2 with TRBJ1-2; TRBD1 aligns across 7 bases. The CDR3 sequence is 15 residues long. The V and J ends lost 5 bases and 4 bases, in that order; junction bases with no gene match: 10. The germline V gene has CDR1 SGHTA and CDR2 FQGNSA. The CDR3 protein is CASSAQPGQSYGYTF. In DNA form, the CDR3 reads TGTGCCAGCAGCGCGCAACCGGGACAGAGCTATGGCTACACCTTC.

This clone came up once. V gene TRBV3-1 (or the pseudogene TRBV3-2) combines with J gene TRBJ1-4, with D unclear. Germline values: CDR1 LGHDT, CDR2 YNNKEL (reference sequence). The CDR3 is made up of 15 amino acids. The V and J ends lost 1 base and 0 bases respectively, with 6 bases between them. CDR3 sequence reads: CASSQAFATNEKLFF. The DNA of the CDR3 is TGTGCCAGCAGCCAAGCTTTTGCAACTAATGAAAAACTGTTTTTT.

This clone appeared a few times. The CDR3 DNA reads as TGTGCCATCAGTACTCGGTTGGATGAGCAGTTCTTC. Amino acids: CAISTRLDEQFF. The J gene is TRBJ2-1, the V gene TRBV10-3; D is unclear. This CDR3 comprises 12 residues. CDR1 ENHRY and CDR2 SYGVKD come from the germline V gene. Trimming cost V 5 bases and J 8 bases, with 10 bases left between them.

V is TRBV5-4 and J is TRBJ1-1, with 8 bases aligning to TRBD1. Trimming took 3 bases from V and 1 from J; bases not matched to a gene: 5. The germline V gene encodes CDR1 SGHNT and CDR2 YYREEE (reference sequence). This CDR3 has 15 amino acids. Here the CDR3 reads CASSYPGTGNTEAFF. CDR3 sequence (DNA): TGTGCCAGCAGCTACCCCGGGACAGGGAACACTGAAGCTTTCTTT.

The chain employs TRBV5-1 and TRBJ2-7; 9 bases align to TRBD1. Trimming took 5 bases from V and 4 from J; bases not matched to a gene: 4. The CDR3 totals 13 residues. Germline lookup yields CDR1 SGHRS and CDR2 YFSETQ. The CDR3 protein is CASSGTGNYEQYF. CDR3 nucleotide sequence: TGCGCCAGCAGTGGGACAGGGAATTACGAGCAGTACTTC.

V is TRBV5-4 and J is TRBJ2-3; weak D call: TRBD2 (6 bases). Germline V lookup: CDR1 SGHNT, CDR2 YYREEE (reference sequence). Trimming removed 2 bases at V and 13 bases at J, with 14 bases between. This CDR3 is built from 12 residues. The CDR3 spells CASSFGRSSEYF. As DNA, the CDR3 is TGTGCCAGCAGCTTTGGTCGGTCTAGCGAGTATTTT.

This clone was detected a few times. The J gene is TRBJ1-2, the V gene TRBV24-1; D gene uncertain. Germline CDR1 reads KGHDR; CDR2 reads SFDVKD. Trimming removed 3 bases from V and 0 bases from J, with 7 bases in between. This CDR3 has 14 residues. In DNA form, the CDR3 reads TGTGCCACCAGTGATCCGGTGACTAACTATGGCTACACCTTC. As protein: CATSDPVTNYGYTF.

The V call is TRBV6-2 or TRBV6-3, the J call TRBJ2-5, with 7 nucleotides matching TRBD2. CDR3 length: 17 residues. V shed 2 bases and J 2 bases; nucleotides not matched to a gene: 11. Germline V gene sequence: CDR1 MNHEY, CDR2 SVGEGT. CDR3 sequence (DNA): TGTGCCAGCAGTTACAGCCGAGGGCTAGCGGAGCAAGAGACCCAGTACTTC. This translates into CASSYSRGLAEQETQYF.

The chain carries TRBV5-4 and TRBJ2-7; 7 nucleotides agree with TRBD1. With 3 bases clipped from V and 1 base from J, the junction kept 4 bases outside the gene matches. The CDR3 has 14 amino acids. Germline CDR1 is SGHNT and CDR2 is YYREEE (reference sequence). Here the CDR3 DNA reads TGTGCCAGCAGCTCTACGACAGGGTCCTACGAGCAGTACTTC. Amino acid sequence: CASSSTTGSYEQYF.

This clone came up once. CDR3 sequence (DNA): TGCGCCAGCAGCCAATTGACAGTGAACACCGGGGAGCTGTTTTTT. Translation gives CASSQLTVNTGELFF. The rearrangement uses TRBV4-3 and TRBJ2-2; D may be TRBD1 (5 bases). There are 15 residues in the CDR3. V was cut by 2 bases and J by 1 base, with 8 bases left in between. From germline, CDR1 is LGHNA and CDR2 YSLEER.

DNA for the CDR3: TGCAGCGTTGAAGGGGACAGGGGCGATGGCTACACCTTC. Translating gives CSVEGDRGDGYTF. V usage is TRBV29-1 and J usage is TRBJ1-2; 10 positions agree with TRBD1. The V and J ends lost 1 base and 6 bases, in that order; junction bases with no gene match: 2. The CDR3 length is 13 residues. Germline values: CDR1 SQVTM, CDR2 ANQGSEA. Drawing the rest from reference TRBV29-1 and TRBJ1-2, the complete variable domain is SAVISQKPSRDICQRGTSLTIQCQVDSQVTMMFWYRQQPGQSLTLIATANQGSEATYESGFVIDKFPISRPNLTFSTLTVSNMSPEDSSIYLCSVEGDRGDGYTFGSGTRLTVV.